This entry is about one T cell receptor beta chain. This sample was included in a study of blood T cell repertoires in COVID-19. Study-level information: There were acute and convalescent COVID-19 samples, and they came from the United States, Italy and Spain. In each case, the material was cDNA or gDNA derived from T cells, B-cell-depleted T cells, or PBMCs.

V was pared by 6 bases and J by 6 bases, with 10 bases of the junction left unmatched. The CDR3 is 14 residues long. Germline CDR1 is LNHDA and CDR2 is SQIVND (reference sequence). Only in-frame clones appear in the TCRdb table, and some are missing; sequencing was by immunoSEQ multiplex PCR. The sample has approximately 300,000 clones; more than 80% are singletons. The V call is TRBV19, the J call TRBJ1-1; 7 nucleotides align to TRBD1. Sequencing used peripheral blood. This sequence originates from a man younger than 35 who had recovered from COVID-19. The CDR3 DNA sequence: TGTGCCAGTAGGGACGACAGGGCTGCCCCTGAAGCTTTCTTT. It yields the protein CASRDDRAAPEAFF.